The clone carrying this T cell receptor (beta chain) has just one count. These data originate in a study of blood T cell repertoires in COVID-19. Libraries were prepared by immunoSEQ multiplex PCR; TCRdb keeps only in-frame clonotypes and omits some of them. This sample carries under 150,000 clones, roughly 90% of them seen once, and the ten largest clones take approximately 1.2%. V trimming: 6 bases; J trimming: 7 bases; junction bases outside the gene matches: 11. CDR3 length: 15 residues. Germline V gene data show CDR1 as MDHEN and CDR2 as SYDVKM. The participants were between about 18 and 90 years old and came from some 23 US areas.

The sequence derives from a woman in her thirties with acute COVID-19. The chain links TRBV28 to TRBJ1-5, with 8 bases that match TRBD1. Sequencing was done on a sample of PBMCs or T cells enriched from blood (not recorded which). The CDR3 nucleotides read TGTGCCAGCAGGCTACGCGGACAGGGACCACAGCCCCAGCATTTT. The encoded protein is CASRLRGQGPQPQHF.